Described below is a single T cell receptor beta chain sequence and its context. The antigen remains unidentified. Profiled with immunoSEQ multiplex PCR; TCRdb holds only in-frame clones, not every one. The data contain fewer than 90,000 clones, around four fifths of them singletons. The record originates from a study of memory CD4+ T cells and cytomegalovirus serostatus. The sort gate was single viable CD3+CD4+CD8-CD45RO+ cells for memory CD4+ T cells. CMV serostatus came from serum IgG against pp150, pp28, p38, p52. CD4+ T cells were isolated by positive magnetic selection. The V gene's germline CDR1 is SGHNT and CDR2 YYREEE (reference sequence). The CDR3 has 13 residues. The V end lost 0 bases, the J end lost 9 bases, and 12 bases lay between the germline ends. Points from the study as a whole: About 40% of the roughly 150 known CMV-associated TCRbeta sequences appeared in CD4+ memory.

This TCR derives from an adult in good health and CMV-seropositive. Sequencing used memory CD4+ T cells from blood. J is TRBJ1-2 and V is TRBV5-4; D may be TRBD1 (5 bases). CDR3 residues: CASSLETGGSYTF. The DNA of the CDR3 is TGTGCCAGCAGCTTGGAAACAGGTGGAAGCTACACCTTC.